This TCR beta chain derives from a study of T cell responses to AZD1222 COVID-19 vaccine. As concerns this clone: The antigen is not known.

The study's findings and limits: Among the donors, most were white British and more were female, and clonal diversity was possibly underestimated. Baseline serology detected seropositivity in only 6 or 7 AZD1222 recipients. Rises in breadth and depth of Spike-specific TCRs came after two AZD1222 doses.

Between the trimmed V and J ends, which lost 0 bases and 4 bases, there was a span of 21 bases. CDR1 and CDR2 (germline): MGHRA, YSYEKL. The CDR3 consists of 18 residues. Data came from immunoSEQ multiplex PCR; TCRdb stores just in-frame clones and leaves some out. The data hold 150,000 to 200,000 clones, with 88% observed a single time. Sequencing was performed on peripheral blood, taken 28 days after the second AZD1222 dose. The chain couples TRBV4-1 to TRBJ1-1, with D possibly matching TRBD1 (6 bases). The sequence was obtained from an adult who received the AZD1222 COVID-19 vaccine. The chain's CDR3 is CASSQDRSTQGRFTEAFF. CDR3 DNA sequence: TGCGCCAGCAGCCAAGATCGATCGACCCAGGGGAGGTTCACTGAAGCTTTCTTT.